This section outlines one T cell receptor (beta chain) sequence together with its context. Antigen specificity is unknown. This record belongs to a study of response to subunit inactivated influenza vaccine. Study conclusions and caveats: New T cells are recruited in small numbers by each seasonal influenza vaccination, according to the authors' suggestion.

TCRdb reprocessed the RT-PCR reads with MiXCR, giving one entry per CDR3 protein. The table has over 750,000 distinct CDR3 sequences, roughly 20% seen once. The CDR3 length is 12 residues. Trimming pared 11 bases from V and 5 bases from J, leaving 13 bases between. Germline assignment: CDR1 SGHTA and CDR2 FQGNSA. The source material was PBMCs from blood, sampled roughly 5 days after vaccination. The chain joins TRBV7-2 to TRBJ2-1; D not certain. The receptor's source is a man between 50 and 59 years old who received an inactivated influenza vaccine. CDR3 coding DNA: TGTGCCTCCGCGCTTTCCCACAATGAGCAGTTCTTC. Its translation is CASALSHNEQFF.